This section outlines one T cell receptor beta chain sequence together with its context. Mismatch with germline at one junction end may stem from a read error. This CDR3 is 13 amino acids long. Germline CDR1 SNHLY, CDR2 FYNNEI. This sample was taken from a study of cytomegalovirus exposure and HLA in healthy donors. In the PCR, 60 Vbeta and 13 Jbeta primers were used. Method: immunoSEQ multiplex PCR; TCRdb's copy keeps in-frame clones and lacks some. The profile shows nearly 95,000 clones, around 8% of them singletons. This clonotype was sampled from a man aged 50-59 years in good health and CMV-seronegative. The material sequenced was PBMCs. The rearrangement uses TRBV2 and TRBJ1-1, with no clear D. This chain's CDR3 is CARSGEANTEAFF. CDR3 sequence (DNA): TGTGCCAGAAGTGGCGAAGCGAACACTGAAGCTTTCTTT.